This TCR beta chain emerged from a study of shared clonotypes between healthy human individuals. General study points: Sharing across several donors was seen in roughly 5.2% of naive CD4 clonotypes.

This table comes from immunoSEQ multiplex PCR, and its TCRdb copy is limited to in-frame clones, with some not included. Among approximately 1,000,000 clones listed, 70% to 85% were seen once. The CDR3 is made up of 16 amino acids. Unmatched junction bases numbered 8, after V lost 0 bases and J lost 4 bases. CDR1 and CDR2 (germline): SGHDT, YYEEEE. Worth noting for this clone: Its specificity is unknown.

This receptor was obtained from a man aged 18 to 35 in good health. Some clones in this sample may be carry-over from other donors' samples. The sample taken for sequencing was memory CD4+ T cells from PBMCs. As for subset: CD45RA-negative fraction. This chain joins TRBV5-6 and TRBJ2-7, with 9 bases fitting TRBD1. The CDR3 loop reads CASSLVLGQGMYEQYF. CDR3 DNA: TGTGCCAGCAGCTTGGTGCTGGGACAGGGTATGTACGAGCAGTACTTC.